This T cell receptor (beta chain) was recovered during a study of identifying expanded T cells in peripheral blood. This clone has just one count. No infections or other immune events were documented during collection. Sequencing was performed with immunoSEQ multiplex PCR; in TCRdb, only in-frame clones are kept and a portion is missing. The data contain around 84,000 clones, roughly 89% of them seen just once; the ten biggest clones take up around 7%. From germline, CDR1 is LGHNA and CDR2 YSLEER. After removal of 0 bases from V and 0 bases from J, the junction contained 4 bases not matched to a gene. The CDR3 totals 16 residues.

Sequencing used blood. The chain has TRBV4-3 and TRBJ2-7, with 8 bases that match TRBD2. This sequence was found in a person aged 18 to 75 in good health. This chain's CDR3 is CASSQDTREASYEQYF. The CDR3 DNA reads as TGCGCCAGCAGCCAAGATACGCGGGAGGCCTCCTACGAGCAGTACTTC.